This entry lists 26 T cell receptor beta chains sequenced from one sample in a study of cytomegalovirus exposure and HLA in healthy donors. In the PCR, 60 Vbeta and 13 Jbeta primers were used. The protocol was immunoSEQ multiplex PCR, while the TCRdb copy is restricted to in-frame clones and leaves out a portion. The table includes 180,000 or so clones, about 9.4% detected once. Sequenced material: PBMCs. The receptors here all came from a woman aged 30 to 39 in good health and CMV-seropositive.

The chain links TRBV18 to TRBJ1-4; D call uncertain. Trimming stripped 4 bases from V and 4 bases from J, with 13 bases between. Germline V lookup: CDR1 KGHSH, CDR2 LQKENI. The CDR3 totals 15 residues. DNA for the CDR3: TGTGCCAGCTCACGAACCGGGTCGGATAATGAAAAACTGTTTTTT. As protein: CASSRTGSDNEKLFF. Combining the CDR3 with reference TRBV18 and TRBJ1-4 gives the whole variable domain NAGVMQNPRHLVRRRGQEARLRCSPMKGHSHVYWYRQLPEEGLKFMVYLQKENIIDESGMPKERFSAEFPKEGPSILRIQQVVRGDSAAYFCASSRTGSDNEKLFFGSGTQLSVL.

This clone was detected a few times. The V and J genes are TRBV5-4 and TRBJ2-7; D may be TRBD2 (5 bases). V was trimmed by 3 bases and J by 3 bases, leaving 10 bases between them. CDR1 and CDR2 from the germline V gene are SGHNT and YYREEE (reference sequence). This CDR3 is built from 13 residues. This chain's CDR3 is CASSSGSYYEQYF. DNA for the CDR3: TGTGCCAGCAGCTCGGGGAGTTACTACGAGCAGTACTTC. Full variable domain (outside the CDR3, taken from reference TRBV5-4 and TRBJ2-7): ETGVTQSPTHLIKTRGQQVTLRCSSQSGHNTVSWYQQALGQGPQFIFQYYREEENGRGNFPPRFSGLQFPNYSSELNVNALELDDSALYLCASSSGSYYEQYFGPGTRLTVT.

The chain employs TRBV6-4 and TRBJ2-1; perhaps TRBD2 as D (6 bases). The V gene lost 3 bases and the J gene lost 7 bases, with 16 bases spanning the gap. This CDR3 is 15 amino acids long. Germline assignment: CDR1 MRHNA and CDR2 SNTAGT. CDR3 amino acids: CASSDWLAAKNEQFF. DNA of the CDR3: TGTGCCAGCAGTGATTGGTTAGCGGCCAAGAATGAGCAGTTCTTC.

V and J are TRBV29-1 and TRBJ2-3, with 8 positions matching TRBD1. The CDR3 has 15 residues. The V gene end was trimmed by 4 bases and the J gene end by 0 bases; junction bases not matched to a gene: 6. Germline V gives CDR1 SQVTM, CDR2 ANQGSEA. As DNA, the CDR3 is TGCAGCGTTGGACAGGGGCCGTCTAGCACAGATACGCAGTATTTT. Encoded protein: CSVGQGPSSTDTQYF.

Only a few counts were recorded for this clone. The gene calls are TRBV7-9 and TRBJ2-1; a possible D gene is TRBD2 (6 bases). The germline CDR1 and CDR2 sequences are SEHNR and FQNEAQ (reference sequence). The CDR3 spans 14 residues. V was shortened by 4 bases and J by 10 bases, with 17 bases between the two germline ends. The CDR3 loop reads CASSWGAGLGEQFF. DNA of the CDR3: TGTGCCAGCAGCTGGGGCGCGGGATTGGGGGAGCAGTTCTTC.

The CDR3 reads CASSLFPRQGVNGYTF. CDR3 DNA: TGTGCCAGCAGCTTGTTTCCCCGACAGGGTGTCAATGGCTACACCTTC. The rearrangement links TRBV5-8 to TRBJ1-2; 7 bases line up with TRBD1. CDR1 SGHTS and CDR2 YDEGEE come from the germline V gene. Trimming at V came to 1 base and at J to 6 bases, leaving 12 bases not matched to a gene. The CDR3 is 16 amino acids.

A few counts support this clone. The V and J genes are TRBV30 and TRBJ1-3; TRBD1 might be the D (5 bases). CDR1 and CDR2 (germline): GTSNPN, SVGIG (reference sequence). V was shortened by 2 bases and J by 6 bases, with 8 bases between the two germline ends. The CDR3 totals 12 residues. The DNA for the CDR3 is TGTGCCTGGAGTCAGGGTGTAAACACCATATATTTT. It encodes CAWSQGVNTIYF. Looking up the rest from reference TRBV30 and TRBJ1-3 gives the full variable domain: SQTIHQWPATLVQPVGSPLSLECTVEGTSNPNLYWYRQAAGRGLQLLFYSVGIGQISSEVPQNLSASRPQDRQFILSSKKLLLSDSGFYLCAWSQGVNTIYFGEGSWLTVV.

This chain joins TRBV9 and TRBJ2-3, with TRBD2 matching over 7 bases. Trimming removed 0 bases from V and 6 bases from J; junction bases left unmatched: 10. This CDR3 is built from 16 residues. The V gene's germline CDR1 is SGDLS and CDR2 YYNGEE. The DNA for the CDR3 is TGTGCCAGCAGCGTAGGTAGCGGGCTAGCTAGTGATACGCAGTATTTT. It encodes CASSVGSGLASDTQYF. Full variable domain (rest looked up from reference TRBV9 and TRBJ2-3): DSGVTQTPKHLITATGQRVTLRCSPRSGDLSVYWYQQSLDQGLQFLIQYYNGEERAKGNILERFSAQQFPDLHSELNLSSLELGDSALYFCASSVGSGLASDTQYFGPGTRLTVL.

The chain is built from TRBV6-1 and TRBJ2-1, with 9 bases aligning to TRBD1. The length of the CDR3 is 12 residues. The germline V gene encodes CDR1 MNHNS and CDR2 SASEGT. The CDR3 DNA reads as TGTGCGGGGACAGGGAGGTACAATGAGCAGTTCTTC. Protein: CAGTGRYNEQFF.

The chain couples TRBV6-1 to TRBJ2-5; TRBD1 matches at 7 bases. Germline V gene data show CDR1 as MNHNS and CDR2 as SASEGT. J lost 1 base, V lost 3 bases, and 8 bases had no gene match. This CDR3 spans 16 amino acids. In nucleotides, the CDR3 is TGTGCCAGCAGTGACCGACAGGGAGCCCCCCAAGAGACCCAGTACTTC. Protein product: CASSDRQGAPQETQYF.

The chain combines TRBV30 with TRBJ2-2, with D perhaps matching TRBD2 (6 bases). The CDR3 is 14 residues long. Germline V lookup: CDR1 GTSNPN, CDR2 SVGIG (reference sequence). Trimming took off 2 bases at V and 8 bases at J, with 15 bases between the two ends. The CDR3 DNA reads TGTGCCTGGAGTCTCCGGGGGTCCGTAGGGGAGCTGTTTTTT. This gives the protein CAWSLRGSVGELFF. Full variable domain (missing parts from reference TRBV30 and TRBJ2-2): SQTIHQWPATLVQPVGSPLSLECTVEGTSNPNLYWYRQAAGRGLQLLFYSVGIGQISSEVPQNLSASRPQDRQFILSSKKLLLSDSGFYLCAWSLRGSVGELFFGEGSRLTVL.

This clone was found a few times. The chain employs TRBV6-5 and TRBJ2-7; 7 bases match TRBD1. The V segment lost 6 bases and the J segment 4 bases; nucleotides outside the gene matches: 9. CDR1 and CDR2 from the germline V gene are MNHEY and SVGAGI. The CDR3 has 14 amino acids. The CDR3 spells CASRPGDSTYEQYF. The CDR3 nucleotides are TGTGCCAGCAGGCCCGGGGACAGCACATACGAGCAGTACTTC.

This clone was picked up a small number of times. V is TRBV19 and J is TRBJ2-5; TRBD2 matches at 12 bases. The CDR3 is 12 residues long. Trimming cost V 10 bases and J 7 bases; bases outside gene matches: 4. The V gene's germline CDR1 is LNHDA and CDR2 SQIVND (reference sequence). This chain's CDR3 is CATRTSGMTQYF. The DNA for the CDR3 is TGTGCCACCCGGACTAGCGGGATGACCCAGTACTTC.

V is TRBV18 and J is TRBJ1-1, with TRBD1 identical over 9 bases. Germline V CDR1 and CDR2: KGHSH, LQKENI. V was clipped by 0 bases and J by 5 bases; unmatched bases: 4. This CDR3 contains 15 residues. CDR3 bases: TGTGCCAGCTCACCACCTGGGACAGGGAAAACTGAAGCTTTCTTT. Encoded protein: CASSPPGTGKTEAFF.

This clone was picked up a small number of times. This CDR3 reads CASSLRTSGSYEQYF. CDR3 coding DNA: TGTGCCAGCAGCTTAAGGACTAGCGGTTCCTACGAGCAGTACTTC. The J gene is TRBJ2-7, the V gene TRBV7-8; 10 nucleotides align to TRBD2. Losses at the gene ends were 2 bases for V and 1 base for J; bases not matched to a gene: 2. Germline V gene lookup returns CDR1 SGHVS and CDR2 FQNEAQ. The CDR3 is 15 residues long.

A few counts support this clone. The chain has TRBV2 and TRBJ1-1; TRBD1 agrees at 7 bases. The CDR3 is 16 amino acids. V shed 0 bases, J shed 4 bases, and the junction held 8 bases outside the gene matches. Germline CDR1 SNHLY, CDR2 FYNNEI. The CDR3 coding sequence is TGTGCCAGCAGTGAAGCGTTTATGACAGGGTTCACTGAAGCTTTCTTT. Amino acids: CASSEAFMTGFTEAFF. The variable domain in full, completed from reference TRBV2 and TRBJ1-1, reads EPEVTQTPSHQVTQMGQEVILRCVPISNHLYFYWYRQILGQKVEFLVSFYNNEISEKSEIFDDQFSVERPDGSNFTLKIRSTKLEDSAMYFCASSEAFMTGFTEAFFGQGTRLTVV.

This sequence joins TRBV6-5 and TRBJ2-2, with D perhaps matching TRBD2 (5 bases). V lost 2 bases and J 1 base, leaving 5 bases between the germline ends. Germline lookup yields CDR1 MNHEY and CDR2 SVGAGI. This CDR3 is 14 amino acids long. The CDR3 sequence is CASSYGLNTGELFF. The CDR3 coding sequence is TGTGCCAGCAGTTACGGACTGAACACCGGGGAGCTGTTTTTT.

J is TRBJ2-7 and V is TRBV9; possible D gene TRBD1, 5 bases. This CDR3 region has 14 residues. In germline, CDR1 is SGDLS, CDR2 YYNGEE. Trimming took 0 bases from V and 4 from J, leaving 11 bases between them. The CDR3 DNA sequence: TGTGCCAGCAGCGTAGCGAGTACAGGTTACGAGCAGTACTTC. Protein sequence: CASSVASTGYEQYF. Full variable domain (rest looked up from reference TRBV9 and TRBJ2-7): DSGVTQTPKHLITATGQRVTLRCSPRSGDLSVYWYQQSLDQGLQFLIQYYNGEERAKGNILERFSAQQFPDLHSELNLSSLELGDSALYFCASSVASTGYEQYFGPGTRLTVT.

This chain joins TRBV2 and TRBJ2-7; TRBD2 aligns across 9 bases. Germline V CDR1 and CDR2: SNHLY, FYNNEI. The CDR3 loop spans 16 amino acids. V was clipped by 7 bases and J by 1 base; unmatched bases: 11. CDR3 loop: CASTTSRGGRSYEQYF. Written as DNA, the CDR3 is TGTGCCAGCACAACTTCGCGGGGGGGGAGGTCCTACGAGCAGTACTTC.

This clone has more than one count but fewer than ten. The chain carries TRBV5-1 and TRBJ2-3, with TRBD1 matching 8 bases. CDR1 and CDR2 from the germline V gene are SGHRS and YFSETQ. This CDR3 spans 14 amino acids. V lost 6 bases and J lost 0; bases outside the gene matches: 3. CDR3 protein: CASTQGASTDTQYF. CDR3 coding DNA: TGCGCCAGCACCCAGGGGGCTAGCACAGATACGCAGTATTTT.

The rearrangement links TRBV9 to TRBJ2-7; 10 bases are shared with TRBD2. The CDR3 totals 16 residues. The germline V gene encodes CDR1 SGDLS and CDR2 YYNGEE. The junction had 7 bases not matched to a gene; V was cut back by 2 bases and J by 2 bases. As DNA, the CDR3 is TGTGCCAGCAGCGTTTCCCTAGCGGGAGCGACCTACGAGCAGTACTTC. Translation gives CASSVSLAGATYEQYF.

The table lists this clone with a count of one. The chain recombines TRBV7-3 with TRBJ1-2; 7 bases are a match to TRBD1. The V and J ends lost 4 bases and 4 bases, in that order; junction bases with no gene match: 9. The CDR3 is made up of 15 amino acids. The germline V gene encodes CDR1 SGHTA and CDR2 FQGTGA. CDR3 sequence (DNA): TGTGCCAGCAGCTCCGAGGCGGGACAGTCCTATGGCTACACCTTC. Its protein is CASSSEAGQSYGYTF.

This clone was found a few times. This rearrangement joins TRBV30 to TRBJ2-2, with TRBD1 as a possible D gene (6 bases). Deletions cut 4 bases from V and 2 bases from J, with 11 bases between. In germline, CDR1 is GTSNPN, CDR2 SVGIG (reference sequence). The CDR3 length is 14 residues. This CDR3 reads CAWTGAINTGELFF. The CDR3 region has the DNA TGTGCCTGGACAGGGGCGATCAACACCGGGGAGCTGTTTTTT.

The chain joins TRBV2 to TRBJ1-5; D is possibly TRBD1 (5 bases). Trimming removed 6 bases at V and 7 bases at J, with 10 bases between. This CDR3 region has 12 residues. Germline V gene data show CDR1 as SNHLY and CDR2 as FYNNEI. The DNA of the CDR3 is TGTGCCAGCAGGGGGAGGGGACAGCCCCAGCATTTT. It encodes CASRGRGQPQHF.

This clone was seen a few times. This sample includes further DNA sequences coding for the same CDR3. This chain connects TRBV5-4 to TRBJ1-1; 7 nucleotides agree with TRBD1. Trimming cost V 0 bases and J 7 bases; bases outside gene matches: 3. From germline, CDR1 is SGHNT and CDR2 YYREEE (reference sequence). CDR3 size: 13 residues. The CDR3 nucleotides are TGTGCCAGCAGCTTGGGGCAGGGGGGTGAAGCTTTCTTT. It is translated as CASSLGQGGEAFF.

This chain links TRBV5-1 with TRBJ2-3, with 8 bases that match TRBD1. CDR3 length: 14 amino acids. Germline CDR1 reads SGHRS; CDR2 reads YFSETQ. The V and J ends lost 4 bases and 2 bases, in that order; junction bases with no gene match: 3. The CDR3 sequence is CASSMGQVTDTQYF. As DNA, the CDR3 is TGCGCCAGCAGCATGGGACAGGTCACAGATACGCAGTATTTT.